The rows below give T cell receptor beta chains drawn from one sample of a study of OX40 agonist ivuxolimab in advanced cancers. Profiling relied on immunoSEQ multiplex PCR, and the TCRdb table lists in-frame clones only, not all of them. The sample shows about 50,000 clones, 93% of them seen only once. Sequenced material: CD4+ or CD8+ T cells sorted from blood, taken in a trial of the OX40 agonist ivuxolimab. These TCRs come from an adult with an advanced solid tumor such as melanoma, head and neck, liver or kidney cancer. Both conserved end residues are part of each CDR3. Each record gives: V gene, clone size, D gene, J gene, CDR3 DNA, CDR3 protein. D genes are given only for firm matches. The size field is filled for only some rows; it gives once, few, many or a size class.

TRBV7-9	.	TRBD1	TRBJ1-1	TGTGCCAGCAGCGTAAAAGACAGGGAGAACACTGAAGCTTTCTTT	CASSVKDRENTEAFF
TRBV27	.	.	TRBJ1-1	TGTGCCAGCAGTTCTATCTCCACTGAAGCTTTCTTT	CASSSISTEAFF
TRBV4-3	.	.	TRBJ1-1	TGCGCCAGCAGCCAAGTTCGAGGGGGTCTGAACACTGAAGCTTTCTTT	CASSQVRGGLNTEAFF
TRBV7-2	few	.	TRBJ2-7	TGTGCCAGCAGCTTAAGGAGTAGGGGTTTCTACGAGCAGTACTTC	CASSLRSRGFYEQYF
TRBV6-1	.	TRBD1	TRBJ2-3	TGTGCCAGTTCCCGGGACAGGGGAGGAGCAGATACGCAGTATTTT	CASSRDRGGADTQYF
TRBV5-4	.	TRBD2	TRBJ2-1	TGTGCCAGCCGCGGGACTAGCGGGAGGGTCCTCAATGAGCAGTTCTTC	CASRGTSGRVLNEQFF
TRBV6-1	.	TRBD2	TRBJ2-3	TGTGCCAGCAGTGGGAGCGGGAGGGCTTCCGATACGCAGTATTTT	CASSGSGRASDTQYF
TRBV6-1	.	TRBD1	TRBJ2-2	TGTGCCAGCAGTCAAGAGGGACAGGGGGCTCGGGACACCGGGGAGCTGTTTTTT	CASSQEGQGARDTGELFF
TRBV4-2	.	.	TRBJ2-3	TGTGCCAGCAGCCAAGTAACAGATACGCAGTATTTT	CASSQVTDTQYF
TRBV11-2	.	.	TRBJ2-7	TGTGCCAGCAGCTTAGGGGTCTCCTACGAGCAGTACTTC	CASSLGVSYEQYF
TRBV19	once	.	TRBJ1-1	TGTGCCACTTCCCCTGGTCCGATTACTGAAGCTTTCTTT	CATSPGPITEAFF
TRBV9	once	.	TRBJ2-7	TGTGCCAGCAGCGCCGACAGCTACGAGCAGTACTTC	CASSADSYEQYF
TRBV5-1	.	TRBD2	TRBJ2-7	TGCGCCAGCAGCCCGAGGGTAGCGGGAGAAATAAACTACGAGCAGTACTTC	CASSPRVAGEINYEQYF
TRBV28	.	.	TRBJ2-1	TGTGCCAGCAGTTTACACAACTACAATGAGCAGTTCTTC	CASSLHNYNEQFF
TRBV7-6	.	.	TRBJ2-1	TGTGCCAGCAGCCCGGTCCTAGGCGAGGTGTCAATGGGGGGGTTCTTC	CASSPVLGEVSMGGFF
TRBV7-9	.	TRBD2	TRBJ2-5	TGTGCCAGCAGCTTAGGTACTAGCGGGAGGCTTGAGACCCAGTACTTC	CASSLGTSGRLETQYF
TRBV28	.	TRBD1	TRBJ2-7	TGTGCCAGCAGTTTAGGCGGGACAGGGGTCTACGAGCAGTACTTC	CASSLGGTGVYEQYF
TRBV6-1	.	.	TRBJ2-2	TGTGCCAGCAGTGAATTGGGAAGGGCGGCGAACACCGGGGAGCTGTTTTTT	CASSELGRAANTGELFF
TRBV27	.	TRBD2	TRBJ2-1	TGTGCCAGCGGACTAGCGGAAAATGAGCAGTTCTTC	CASGLAENEQFF
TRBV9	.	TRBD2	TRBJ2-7	TGTGCCAGCAGCCCTAGCGGGGCCTCCTACGAGCAGTACTTC	CASSPSGASYEQYF
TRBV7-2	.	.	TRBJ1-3	TGTGCCAGCAGCTTAGCTGCAGGGCTAGGGGACACCATATATTTT	CASSLAAGLGDTIYF
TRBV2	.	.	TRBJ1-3	TGTGCCAGCAGTGACCCAGGGCACGGAAACACCATATATTTT	CASSDPGHGNTIYF
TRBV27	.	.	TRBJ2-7	TGTGCCAGCAGTCCCTGGCCCGAGGGTTACGAGCAGTACTTC	CASSPWPEGYEQYF
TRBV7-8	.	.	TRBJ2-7	TGCGCCAGCAGCTTAGGCGGGGACTACGAGCAGTACTTC	CASSLGGDYEQYF
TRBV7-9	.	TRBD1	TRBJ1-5	TGTGCCAGCGGCACAGGGGTTCAGCCCCAGCATTTT	CASGTGVQPQHF
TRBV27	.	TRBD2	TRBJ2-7	TGTGCCAGCAGTTTCGTAGCGGGGAACTCCTACGAGCAGTACTTC	CASSFVAGNSYEQYF
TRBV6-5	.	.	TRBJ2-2	TGTGCCAGCAGTTCGGGGCCTGAGGAGCTGTTTTTT	CASSSGPEELFF
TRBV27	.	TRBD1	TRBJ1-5	TGTGCCAGCAGTCCTAGGACAGGGTCTGGCGATCAGCCCCAGCATTTT	CASSPRTGSGDQPQHF
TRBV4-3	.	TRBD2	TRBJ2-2	TGCGCCAGCAGCCAAGTCGGGGCCGGACTAGCACCCCGGGAGCTGTTTTTT	CASSQVGAGLAPRELFF
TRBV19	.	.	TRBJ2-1	TGTGCCAGTAGTATAGTACAGGGCAATGAGCAGTTCTTC	CASSIVQGNEQFF
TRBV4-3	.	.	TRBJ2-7	TGCGCCAGCAGCCAAGATCGGGGCAGCGAGCAGTACTTC	CASSQDRGSEQYF
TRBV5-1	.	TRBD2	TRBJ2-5	TGCGCCAGCAGCTTGGAAGGCGCGGGAGGGCCTGGGATCCAGACCCAGTACTTC	CASSLEGAGGPGIQTQYF